The sequence of this T cell receptor beta chain was determined in a study of T cell responses to AZD1222 COVID-19 vaccine (dated by TCRdb to the early 2020s). Study-level background: A total of approximately 230 trial participants underwent TCR sequencing, of whom 207 received two doses of AZD1222 and about 25 received two doses of the MenACWY control vaccine. Enrollment into the trials was organized by age into subgroups of 18-55, 56-69 and 70-plus years, and those subgroups contained roughly 140, 27 and 60 TCR-sequenced participants, respectively. What the study reported, not specific to this receptor: Because no samples from the day 14 peak response were available, repertoires could be characterized only after the peak T cell response. Participants were mostly white British and included more females than males, and it was suggested by the authors that clonal diversity may have been underestimated. The 56-69-year group was small, and its depth increase did not reach significance, likely because of low power. Vaccine-associated CD4 TCRs spanned the whole spike protein, with dominant responses in regions 160-218 and 743-854. Reportedly, almost half of the unique spike-specific TCRs recognized epitopes lying outside the regions that are mutated in the B.1.351 and B.1.1.7 variants. Conclusions about previously exposed vaccinees were limited because only six AZD1222 recipients were SARS-CoV-2 seropositive at baseline. A significant rise in spike-specific TCR breadth and depth was observed after two AZD1222 doses relative to day 0 and relative to MenACWY recipients.

As regards this clone: This clone's antigen is unknown. No clone much larger than this one lies a single base away; base qualities are absent.

The CDR3 regions of human TCRbeta chains were analyzed by immunosequencing. On the authors' methods: Repertoire TCRs were matched against a reference library of SARS-CoV-2-specific TCRs generated with the MIRA antigen-specificity platform. Breadth was defined as the fraction of unique TCRs that were SARS-CoV-2-associated. Depth was defined as the fraction of total T cells that were SARS-CoV-2-associated. Using the MIRA data, every spike-specific TCR was mapped to the spike region that the TCR reacted to and assigned to either a CD4 or a CD8 class. Log10-transformed breadth and depth values were compared by one-way ANOVA with Sidak's multiple comparisons tests. The table was pulled from immuneACCESS by TCRdb, which kept in-frame rearrangements only. Such tables lose some clones; where checked, under half of the loss comes from unresolved V genes, and the rest has no known cause. V and J calls and clone size are copied from that table; D and trimming were computed from the DNA. This sample comprises 120,000 to 150,000 clones, 85% to 90% of them detected only once. The ten largest account for 5.1% of the sample.

V and J are trimmed by 6 bases and 4 bases, and the gene matches miss 8 bases of the junction. From a lookup of the germline V gene, CDR1 and CDR2 are SQVTM and ANQGSEA. The CDR3 covers 14 residues, taking in both the cysteine and the phenylalanine. Only the CDR3 DNA is retained, 42 bases long and in frame from the first base. Per the publication, the time point label means: about 28 days (+/-7) after the second vaccine dose. Because spike-specific TCR depth and breadth did not differ between the two schedules, AZD1222 recipients who got a second dose at roughly 4 weeks were pooled with those who got a second dose at roughly 12 weeks. The vaccinee samples were drawn from two UK trials, COV001 and COV002, one of which was a single-blind randomized controlled phase 2/3 trial testing AZD1222 (ChAdOx1 nCoV-19) in healthy adults. Trial participant PBMC samples were collected at day 0 and day 28 after the second dose for TCRbeta chain sequencing.

The sample in question was peripheral blood, obtained 28 days after the second AZD1222 dose. The TCR comes from an adult who received the AZD1222 COVID-19 vaccine. The V and J genes are TRBV29-1 and TRBJ1-2, and 10 bases in between align with TRBD1. The encoded CDR3 is CSVPGTGVLYGYTF. The sequence in DNA is TGCAGCGTACCCGGGACAGGGGTTCTCTATGGCTACACCTTC.